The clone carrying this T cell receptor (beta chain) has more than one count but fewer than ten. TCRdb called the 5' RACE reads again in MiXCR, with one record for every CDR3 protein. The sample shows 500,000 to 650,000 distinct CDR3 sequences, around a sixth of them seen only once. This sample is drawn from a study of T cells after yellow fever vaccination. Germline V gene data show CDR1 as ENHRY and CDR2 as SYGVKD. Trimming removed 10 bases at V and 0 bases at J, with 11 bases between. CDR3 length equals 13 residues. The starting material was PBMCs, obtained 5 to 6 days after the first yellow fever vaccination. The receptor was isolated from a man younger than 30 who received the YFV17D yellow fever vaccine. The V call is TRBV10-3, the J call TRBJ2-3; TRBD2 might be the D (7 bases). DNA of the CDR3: TGTGCCACACGGGGGGCTAGCACAGATACGCAGTATTTT. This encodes CATRGASTDTQYF.